The 8 T cell receptor beta chains listed next were all sequenced from one sample in a study of OX40 agonist ivuxolimab in advanced cancers. Profiling relied on immunoSEQ multiplex PCR, and the TCRdb table lists in-frame clones only, not all of them. This table has tens of thousands of clones, roughly 80% appearing once. Sequenced material: CD4+ or CD8+ T cells sorted from blood, taken in a trial of the OX40 agonist ivuxolimab. These receptor sequences come from an adult with an advanced solid tumor such as melanoma, head and neck, liver or kidney cancer.

The V call is TRBV5-4, the J call TRBJ1-2; D gene unclear. Germline CDR1 is SGHNT and CDR2 is YYREEE (reference sequence). V lost 3 bases and J lost 9, with 12 bases in between. This CDR3 has 12 amino acids. The CDR3, as DNA: TGTGCCAGCAGCTGGGGATTGGGAAGCTACACCTTC. The encoded protein is CASSWGLGSYTF.

The chain uses TRBV5-5 and TRBJ2-3, with D unclear. The CDR3 is 16 residues long. Germline V lookup: CDR1 SGHKS, CDR2 YYEKEE (reference sequence). Trimming cost V 4 bases and J 3 bases, with 18 bases left between them. The CDR3 DNA follows: TGTGCCAGCAGCCCGACGACACGATCTCCTACAGATACGCAGTATTTT. This codes for CASSPTTRSPTDTQYF.

This rearrangement joins TRBV6-5 to TRBJ2-6; no clear D. Germline CDR1 is MNHEY and CDR2 is SVGAGI. CDR3 length: 15 amino acids. The V end lost 8 bases, the J end lost 4 bases, and 15 bases lay between the germline ends. CDR3 sequence (DNA): TGTGCCAGCGGGCTGGGCCCACCCGGGGCCAACGTCCTGACTTTC. Translated, it gives CASGLGPPGANVLTF.

V and J are TRBV5-4 and TRBJ2-7; TRBD1 matches at 7 bases. V trimming: 4 bases; J trimming: 7 bases; junction bases outside the gene matches: 11. The germline V gene has CDR1 SGHNT and CDR2 YYREEE (reference sequence). The CDR3 runs 14 residues. CDR3 protein: CASSIGTAELEQYF. The CDR3 DNA sequence: TGTGCCAGCAGCATCGGGACAGCGGAACTGGAGCAGTACTTC.

This clone came up a few times. The rearrangement links TRBV5-1 to TRBJ1-1; D gene ambiguous. The CDR3 has 14 residues. CDR1 is SGHRS and CDR2 is YFSETQ in the germline V gene. Trimming took off 4 bases at V and 1 base at J, with 11 bases between the two ends. DNA of the CDR3: TGCGCCAGCAGCCTAAGACCCACGAACACTGAAGCTTTCTTT. Its translation: CASSLRPTNTEAFF.

The chain joins TRBV11-3 to TRBJ2-7, with D tentatively TRBD2 (5 bases). The CDR3 loop spans 12 amino acids. V dropped 7 bases and J dropped 2 bases, with 9 bases sitting between them. Germline assignment: CDR1 SGHNT and CDR2 YENEEA. The DNA of the CDR3 is TGTGCCAGCACAGCTAGCCCCTACGAGCAGTACTTC. Its translation: CASTASPYEQYF.

This clone was counted only a few times. The chain links TRBV6-5 to TRBJ2-2, with D perhaps TRBD1 (6 bases). V shed 1 base and J shed 7 bases, with 16 bases lying between them. The CDR3 runs to 16 residues. Germline CDR1 and CDR2: MNHEY and SVGAGI. The CDR3 region is CASSYLGWGQGGELFF. Here the CDR3 DNA reads TGTGCCAGCAGTTACTTAGGGTGGGGGCAGGGCGGGGAGCTGTTTTTT.

The chain has TRBV6-4 and TRBJ1-2; a weak D match, TRBD1 (5 bases). CDR1 and CDR2 (germline): MRHNA, SNTAGT. V shed 0 bases and J shed 4 bases, with 18 bases lying between them. This CDR3 region has 17 residues. CDR3 loop: CASSDSNDRPGLYGYTF. As DNA, the CDR3 is TGTGCCAGCAGTGACTCGAATGATCGTCCGGGGCTCTATGGCTACACCTTC.